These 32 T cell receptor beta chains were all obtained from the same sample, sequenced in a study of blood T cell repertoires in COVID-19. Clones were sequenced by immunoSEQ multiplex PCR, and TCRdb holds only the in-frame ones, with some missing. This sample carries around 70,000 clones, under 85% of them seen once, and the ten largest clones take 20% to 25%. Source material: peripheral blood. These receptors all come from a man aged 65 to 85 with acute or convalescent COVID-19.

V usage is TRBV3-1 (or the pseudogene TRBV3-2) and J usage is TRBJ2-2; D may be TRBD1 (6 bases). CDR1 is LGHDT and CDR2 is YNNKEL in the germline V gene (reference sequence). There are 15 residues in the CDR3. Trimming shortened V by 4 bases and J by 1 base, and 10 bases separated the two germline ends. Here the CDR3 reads CASSRETGNTGELFF. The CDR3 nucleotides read TGTGCCAGCAGCCGGGAGACAGGGAACACCGGGGAGCTGTTTTTT.

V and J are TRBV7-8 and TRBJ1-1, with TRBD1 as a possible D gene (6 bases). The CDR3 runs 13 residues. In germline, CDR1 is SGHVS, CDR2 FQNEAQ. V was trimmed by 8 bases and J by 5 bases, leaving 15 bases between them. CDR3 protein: CASRLGARTEAFF. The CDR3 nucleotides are TGTGCCAGCCGTTTGGGGGCGCGAACTGAAGCTTTCTTT.

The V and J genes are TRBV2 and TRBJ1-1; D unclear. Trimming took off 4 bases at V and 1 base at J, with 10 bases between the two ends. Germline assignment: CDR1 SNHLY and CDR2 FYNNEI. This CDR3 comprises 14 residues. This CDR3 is CASSASRQNTEAFF. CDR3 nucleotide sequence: TGTGCCAGCAGTGCGTCCAGGCAGAACACTGAAGCTTTCTTT.

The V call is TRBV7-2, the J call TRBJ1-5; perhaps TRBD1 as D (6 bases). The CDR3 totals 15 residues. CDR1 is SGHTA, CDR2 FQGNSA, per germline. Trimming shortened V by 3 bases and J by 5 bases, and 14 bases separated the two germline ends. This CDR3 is CASSLVQGSDQPQHF. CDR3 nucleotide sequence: TGTGCCAGCAGCTTGGTCCAGGGGAGCGATCAGCCCCAGCATTTT.

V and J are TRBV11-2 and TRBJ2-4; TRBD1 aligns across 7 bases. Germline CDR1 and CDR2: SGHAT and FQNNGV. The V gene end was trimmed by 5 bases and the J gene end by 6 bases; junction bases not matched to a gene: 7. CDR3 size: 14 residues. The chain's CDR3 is CASSPLQGTNIQYF. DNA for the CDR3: TGTGCCAGCAGCCCATTACAGGGGACAAACATTCAGTACTTC.

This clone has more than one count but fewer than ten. In DNA form, the CDR3 reads TGTGCCAGCAGCTTACTGCGGGGGCCGTCCTACGAGCAGTACTTC. Its translation: CASSLLRGPSYEQYF. The rearrangement uses TRBV7-2 and TRBJ2-7; weak D call: TRBD2 (7 bases). The CDR3 runs 15 residues. Germline V gene lookup returns CDR1 SGHTA and CDR2 FQGNSA. V was shortened by 2 bases and J by 1 base, with 12 bases between the two germline ends.

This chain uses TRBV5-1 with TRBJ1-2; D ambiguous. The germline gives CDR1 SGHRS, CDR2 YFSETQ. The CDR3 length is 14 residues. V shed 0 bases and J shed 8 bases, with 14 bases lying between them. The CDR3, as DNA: TGCGCCAGCAGCTTGGAAGGCGGAATGAGCGGCTACACCTTC. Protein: CASSLEGGMSGYTF.

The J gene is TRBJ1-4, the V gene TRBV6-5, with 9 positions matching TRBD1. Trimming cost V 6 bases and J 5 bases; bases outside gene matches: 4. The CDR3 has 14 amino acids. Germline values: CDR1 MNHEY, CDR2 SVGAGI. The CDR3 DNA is TGTGCCAGCAGCTTCACAGGGGGCAATGAAAAACTGTTTTTT. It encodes CASSFTGGNEKLFF.

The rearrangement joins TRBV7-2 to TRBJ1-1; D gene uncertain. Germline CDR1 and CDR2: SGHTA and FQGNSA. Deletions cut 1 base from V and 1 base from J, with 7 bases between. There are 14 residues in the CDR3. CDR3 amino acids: CASSLDSSNTEAFF. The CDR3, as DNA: TGTGCCAGCAGCTTAGACAGTTCGAACACTGAAGCTTTCTTT.

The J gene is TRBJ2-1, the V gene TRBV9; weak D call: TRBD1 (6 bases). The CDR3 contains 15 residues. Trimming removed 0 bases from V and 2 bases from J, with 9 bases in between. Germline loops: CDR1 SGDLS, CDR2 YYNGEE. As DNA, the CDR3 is TGTGCCAGCAGCGTAGACAGGGTCCCCTACAATGAGCAGTTCTTC. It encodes CASSVDRVPYNEQFF.

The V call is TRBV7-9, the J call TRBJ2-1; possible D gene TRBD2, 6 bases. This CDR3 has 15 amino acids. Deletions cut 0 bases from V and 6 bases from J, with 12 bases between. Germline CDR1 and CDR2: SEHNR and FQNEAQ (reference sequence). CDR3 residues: CASSLAGGAGNEQFF. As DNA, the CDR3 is TGTGCCAGCAGCTTAGCCGGCGGGGCAGGCAATGAGCAGTTCTTC.

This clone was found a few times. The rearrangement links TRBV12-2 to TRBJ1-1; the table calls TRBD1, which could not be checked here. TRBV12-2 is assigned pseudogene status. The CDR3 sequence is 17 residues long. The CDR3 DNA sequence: TGTGCAAGTCGCTCACGGACAGGGTTCTCCATGAACACTGAAGCTTTCTTT. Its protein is CASRSRTGFSMNTEAFF.

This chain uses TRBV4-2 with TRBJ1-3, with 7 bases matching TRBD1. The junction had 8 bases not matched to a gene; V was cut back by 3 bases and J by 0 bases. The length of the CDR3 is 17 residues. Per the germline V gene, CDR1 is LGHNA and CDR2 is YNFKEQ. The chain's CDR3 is CASSQRQGADSGNTIYF. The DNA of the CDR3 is TGTGCCAGCAGCCAGAGACAGGGTGCAGACTCTGGAAACACCATATATTTT.

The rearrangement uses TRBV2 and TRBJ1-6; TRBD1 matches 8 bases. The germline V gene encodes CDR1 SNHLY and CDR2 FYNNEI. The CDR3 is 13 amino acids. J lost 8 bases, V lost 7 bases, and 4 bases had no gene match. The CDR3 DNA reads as TGTGCCAGCAAGGCAGGGGGCTATTCACCCCTCCACTTT. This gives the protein CASKAGGYSPLHF.

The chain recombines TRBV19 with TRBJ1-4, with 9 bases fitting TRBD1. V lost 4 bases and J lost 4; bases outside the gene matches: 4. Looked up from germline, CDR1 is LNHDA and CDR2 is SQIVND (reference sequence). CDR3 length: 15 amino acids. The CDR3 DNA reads TGTGCCAGTAGTAACAGGGGGCGAAGTAATGAAAAACTGTTTTTT. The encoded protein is CASSNRGRSNEKLFF.

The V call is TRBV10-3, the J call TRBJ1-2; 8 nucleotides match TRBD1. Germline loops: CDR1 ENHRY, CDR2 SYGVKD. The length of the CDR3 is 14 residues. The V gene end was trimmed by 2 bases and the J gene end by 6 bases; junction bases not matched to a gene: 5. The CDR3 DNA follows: TGTGCCATCAGTGAGCTGGCAGGGGGCCATGGCTACACCTTC. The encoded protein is CAISELAGGHGYTF.

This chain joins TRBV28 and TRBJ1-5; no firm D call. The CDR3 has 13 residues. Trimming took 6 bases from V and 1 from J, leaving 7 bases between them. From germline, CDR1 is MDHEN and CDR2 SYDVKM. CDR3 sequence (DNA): TGTGCCAGCAGCCTCCGGAGCAATCAGCCCCAGCATTTT. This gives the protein CASSLRSNQPQHF.

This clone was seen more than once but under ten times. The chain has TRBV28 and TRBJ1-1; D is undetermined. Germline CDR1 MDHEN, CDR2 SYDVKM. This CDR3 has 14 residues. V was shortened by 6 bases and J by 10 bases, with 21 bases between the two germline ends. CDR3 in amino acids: CASSQTQAVAIAFF. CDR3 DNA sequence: TGTGCCAGCAGCCAGACCCAAGCGGTCGCGATAGCTTTCTTT.

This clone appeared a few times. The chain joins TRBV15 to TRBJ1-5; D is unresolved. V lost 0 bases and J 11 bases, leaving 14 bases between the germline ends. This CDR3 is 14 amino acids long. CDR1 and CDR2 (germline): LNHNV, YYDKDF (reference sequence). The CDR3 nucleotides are TGTGCCACCAGCAGAGATCGGGGAGTGGAGGCCCAGCATTTT. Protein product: CATSRDRGVEAQHF.

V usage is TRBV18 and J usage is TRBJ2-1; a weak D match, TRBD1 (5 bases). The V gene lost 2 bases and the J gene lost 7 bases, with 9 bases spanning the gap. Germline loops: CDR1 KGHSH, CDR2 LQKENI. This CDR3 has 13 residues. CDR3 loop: CASSPGAGNEQFF. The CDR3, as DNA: TGTGCCAGCTCACCAGGGGCAGGGAATGAGCAGTTCTTC.

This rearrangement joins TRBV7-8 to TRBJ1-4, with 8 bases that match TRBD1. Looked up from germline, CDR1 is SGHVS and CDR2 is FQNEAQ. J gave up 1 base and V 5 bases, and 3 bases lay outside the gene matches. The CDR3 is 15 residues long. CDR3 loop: CASSVDRGTNEKLFF. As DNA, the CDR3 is TGTGCCAGCAGCGTAGACAGGGGAACTAATGAAAAACTGTTTTTT.

The CDR3 DNA reads TGTGCCACCGCTGACAGGTCTAGCACAGATACGCAGTATTTT. This codes for CATADRSSTDTQYF. The rearrangement links TRBV6-6 to TRBJ2-3; D possibly corresponds to TRBD1 (6 bases). The length of the CDR3 is 14 residues. CDR1 MNHNY and CDR2 SVGAGI come from the germline V gene (reference sequence). V was pared by 10 bases and J by 0 bases, with 14 bases between.

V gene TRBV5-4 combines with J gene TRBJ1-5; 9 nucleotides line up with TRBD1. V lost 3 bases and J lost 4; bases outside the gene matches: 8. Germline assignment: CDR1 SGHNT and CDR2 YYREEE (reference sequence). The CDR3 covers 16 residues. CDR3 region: CASSWRGDRGNQPQHF. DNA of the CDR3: TGTGCCAGCAGCTGGAGAGGTGACAGGGGGAATCAGCCCCAGCATTTT. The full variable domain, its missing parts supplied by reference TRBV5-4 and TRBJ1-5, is ETGVTQSPTHLIKTRGQQVTLRCSSQSGHNTVSWYQQALGQGPQFIFQYYREEENGRGNFPPRFSGLQFPNYSSELNVNALELDDSALYLCASSWRGDRGNQPQHFGDGTRLSIL.

CDR3 bases: TGTGCCAGCAGTAAGGACTCTCCCTACGAGCAGTACTTC. Protein product: CASSKDSPYEQYF. V usage is TRBV6-5 and J usage is TRBJ2-7, with D possibly being TRBD2 (5 bases). Germline V CDR1 and CDR2: MNHEY, SVGAGI. V was cut by 5 bases and J by 2 bases, with 10 bases left in between. This CDR3 is built from 13 residues.

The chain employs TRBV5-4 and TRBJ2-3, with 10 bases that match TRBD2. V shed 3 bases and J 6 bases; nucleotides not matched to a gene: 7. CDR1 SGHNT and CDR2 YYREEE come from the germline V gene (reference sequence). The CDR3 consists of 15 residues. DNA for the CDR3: TGTGCCAGCAGCTGGGAGACTAGCGGGTCCGATACGCAGTATTTT. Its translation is CASSWETSGSDTQYF.

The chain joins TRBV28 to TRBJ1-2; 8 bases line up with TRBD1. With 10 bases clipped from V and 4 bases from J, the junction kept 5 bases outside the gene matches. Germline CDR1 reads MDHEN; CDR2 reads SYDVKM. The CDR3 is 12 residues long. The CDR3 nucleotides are TGTGCCACCCTCGGACAGGGCTATGGCTACACCTTC. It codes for CATLGQGYGYTF.

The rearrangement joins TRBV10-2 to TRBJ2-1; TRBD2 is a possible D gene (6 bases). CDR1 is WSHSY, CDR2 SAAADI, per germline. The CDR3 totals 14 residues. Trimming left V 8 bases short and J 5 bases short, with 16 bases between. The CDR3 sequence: CASAAGSSHNEQFF. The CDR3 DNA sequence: TGCGCCAGCGCTGCCGGGAGTTCGCACAATGAGCAGTTCTTC.

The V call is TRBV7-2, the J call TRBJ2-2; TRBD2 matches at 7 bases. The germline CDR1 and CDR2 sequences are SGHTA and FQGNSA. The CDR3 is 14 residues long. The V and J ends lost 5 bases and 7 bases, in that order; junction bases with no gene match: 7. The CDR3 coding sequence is TGTGCCAGCAGCCAACTTACTAGCGTCGGGGAGCTGTTTTTT. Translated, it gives CASSQLTSVGELFF.

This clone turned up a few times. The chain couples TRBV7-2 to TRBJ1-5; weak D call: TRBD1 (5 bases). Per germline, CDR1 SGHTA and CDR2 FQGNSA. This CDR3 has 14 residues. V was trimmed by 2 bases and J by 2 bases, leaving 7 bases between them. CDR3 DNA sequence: TGTGCCAGCAGCTTACCGACAGGCAATCAGCCCCAGCATTTT. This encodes CASSLPTGNQPQHF.

The DNA of the CDR3 is TGTGCCAGCAGTGGAAAGGGGGCAGACAAAAACATTCAGTACTTC. It translates to CASSGKGADKNIQYF. The chain joins TRBV2 to TRBJ2-4; TRBD1 matches 7 bases. There are 15 residues in the CDR3. In germline, CDR1 is SNHLY, CDR2 FYNNEI. Losses at the gene ends were 4 bases for V and 3 bases for J; bases not matched to a gene: 6.

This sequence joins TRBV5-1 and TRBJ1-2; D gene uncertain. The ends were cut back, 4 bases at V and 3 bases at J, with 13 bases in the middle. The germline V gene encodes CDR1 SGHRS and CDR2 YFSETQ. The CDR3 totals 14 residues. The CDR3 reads CASSPDGEDYGYTF. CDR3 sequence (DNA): TGCGCCAGCAGCCCGGACGGGGAGGACTATGGCTACACCTTC.

CDR3 sequence: CATISGTSGPTGELFF. CDR3 DNA: TGTGCCACCATTTCCGGGACTAGCGGTCCCACCGGGGAGCTGTTTTTT. The rearrangement links TRBV15 to TRBJ2-2; 11 bases match TRBD2. The V and J ends lost 7 bases and 4 bases, in that order; junction bases with no gene match: 8. This CDR3 spans 16 amino acids. Germline CDR1 and CDR2: LNHNV and YYDKDF (reference sequence).